Shown below are 15 T cell receptor beta chains from a single sample sequenced in a study of OX40 agonist ivuxolimab in advanced cancers. Produced via immunoSEQ multiplex PCR; TCRdb's table is partial and in-frame only. Among about 26,000 clones listed, around three quarters were seen once. Sequenced here: CD4+ or CD8+ T cells sorted from blood, sampled in a trial of the OX40 agonist ivuxolimab. All receptors come from an adult with an advanced solid tumor such as melanoma, head and neck, liver or kidney cancer.

A remark on this clone: This may arise from a read error, as a much more abundant clone is one base away. Distinct nucleotide sequences in the sample also encode this CDR3. The gene calls are TRBV7-6 and TRBJ1-2; the D is unclear. Per germline, CDR1 SGHVS and CDR2 FNYEAQ. Trimming cost V 6 bases and J 0 bases, with 11 bases left between them. The CDR3 sequence is 14 residues long. CDR3 sequence: CASSPGPANYGYTF. In DNA, the CDR3 is TGTGCCAGCAGTCCCGGCCCAGCTAACTATGGCTACACCTTC. The full variable domain, its missing parts supplied by reference TRBV7-6 and TRBJ1-2, is GAGVSQSPRYKVTKRGQDVALRCDPISGHVSLYWYRQALGQGPEFLTYFNYEAQQDKSGLPNDRFSAERPEGSISTLTIQRTEQRDSAMYRCASSPGPANYGYTFGSGTRLTVV.

This clone was seen a few times. The chain joins TRBV4-2 to TRBJ1-2, with D perhaps TRBD1 (5 bases). This CDR3 comprises 18 residues. Germline-derived CDR1 and CDR2 are LGHNA and YNFKEQ. The germline V and J ends were trimmed by 0 bases and 4 bases, with 21 bases remaining between them. CDR3 bases: TGTGCCAGCAGCCAAGATTTGGGGCGTTTGACGATCCTCTATGGCTACACCTTC. Its protein is CASSQDLGRLTILYGYTF.

The V and J genes are TRBV6-5 and TRBJ1-6; the match to TRBD1 covers 8 bases. Per germline, CDR1 MNHEY and CDR2 SVGAGI. V gave up 2 bases and J gave up 7 bases; unmatched junction bases: 4. The CDR3 consists of 15 residues. CDR3 residues: CASSYTTGENSPLHF. The CDR3 DNA reads TGTGCCAGCAGTTACACGACAGGGGAAAATTCACCCCTCCACTTT.

The CDR3 nucleotides are TGTGCCAGCAGCTTGGGGTTAGGAGGGGGAAACACCATATATTTT. It is translated as CASSLGLGGGNTIYF. The rearrangement joins TRBV5-4 to TRBJ1-3; D ambiguous. Trimming took 0 bases from V and 4 from J, leaving 11 bases between them. CDR3 size: 15 residues. Germline values: CDR1 SGHNT, CDR2 YYREEE (reference sequence).

The chain is built from TRBV14 and TRBJ1-6; TRBD1 matches at 10 bases. Per the germline V gene, CDR1 is SGHDN and CDR2 is FVKESK. Trimming removed 4 bases from V and 9 bases from J; junction bases left unmatched: 6. CDR3 length equals 15 residues. The CDR3 loop reads CASSLAWTGGSPLHF. In DNA form, the CDR3 reads TGTGCCAGCAGCCTCGCTTGGACAGGGGGTTCACCCCTCCACTTT.

V is TRBV19 and J is TRBJ2-7; unclear D gene. CDR1 and CDR2 from the germline V gene are LNHDA and SQIVND (reference sequence). The CDR3 length is 15 residues. Trimming pared 3 bases from V and 2 bases from J, leaving 14 bases between. The chain's CDR3 is CASSISAGSTYEQYF. CDR3 bases: TGTGCCAGTAGTATCTCAGCAGGTTCAACCTACGAGCAGTACTTC.

This clone has only a few counts. The chain couples TRBV4-2 to TRBJ1-2, with 12 bases fitting TRBD1. Germline V gene sequence: CDR1 LGHNA, CDR2 YNFKEQ. The CDR3 is 20 residues long. J gave up 0 bases and V 0 bases, and 11 bases lay outside the gene matches. CDR3 residues: CASSQDLPRGQGATNYGYTF. Written as DNA, the CDR3 is TGTGCCAGCAGCCAAGATCTCCCGAGGGGACAGGGGGCTACTAACTATGGCTACACCTTC.

The chain employs TRBV7-8 and TRBJ2-3; 9 bases are shared with TRBD1. Losses at the gene ends were 2 bases for V and 3 bases for J; bases not matched to a gene: 6. CDR1 and CDR2 from the germline V gene are SGHVS and FQNEAQ. CDR3 length: 16 residues. CDR3 DNA: TGTGCCAGCAGCTTAATCCAAGGGACAGGGACAGATACGCAGTATTTT. Its translation is CASSLIQGTGTDTQYF.

The chain employs TRBV6-6 and TRBJ2-7; D might be TRBD1 or TRBD2, each matching 5 bases. The germline V gene has CDR1 MNHNY and CDR2 SVGAGI (reference sequence). Trimming stripped 7 bases from V and 0 bases from J, with 16 bases between. The CDR3 has 15 amino acids. The CDR3 DNA reads as TGTGCCAGCATCCTACCGGGGCCTGGCTCCTACGAGCAGTACTTC. It is translated as CASILPGPGSYEQYF.

The chain recombines TRBV5-4 with TRBJ1-1; a possible D gene is TRBD1 (6 bases). Trimming pared 4 bases from V and 1 base from J, leaving 14 bases between. The length of the CDR3 is 15 residues. Germline values: CDR1 SGHNT, CDR2 YYREEE (reference sequence). As DNA, the CDR3 is TGTGCCAGCAGCCCGACCCTGACAGGGAACACTGAAGCTTTCTTT. This codes for CASSPTLTGNTEAFF.

The V call is TRBV6-6, the J call TRBJ1-3; no clear D gene. Germline CDR1 and CDR2: MNHNY and SVGAGI (reference sequence). The CDR3 runs 14 residues. Trimming left V 8 bases short and J 0 bases short, with 11 bases between. The DNA of the CDR3 is TGTGCCAGCCAGCAGGTTCCCTCTGGAAACACCATATATTTT. Its protein is CASQQVPSGNTIYF.

The rearrangement joins TRBV12-5 to TRBJ2-5; no clear D gene. With 7 bases removed from V and 2 bases from J, the gap between germline ends came to 17 bases. Germline V gives CDR1 LGHNT, CDR2 FRNRAP. This CDR3 is 15 amino acids long. This chain's CDR3 is CASASPAPGQETQYF. DNA for the CDR3: TGTGCTAGTGCCTCTCCCGCCCCTGGGCAAGAGACCCAGTACTTC.

The count of this clone is one. The genes are TRBV30 and TRBJ1-2; D is uncertain. Germline CDR1 GTSNPN, CDR2 SVGIG (reference sequence). This CDR3 spans 12 amino acids. V was trimmed by 1 base and J by 8 bases, leaving 11 bases between them. The CDR3 bases are TGTGCCTGGAGTGAATTGGCGTTGGGCTACACCTTC. This gives the protein CAWSELALGYTF.

The V gene is TRBV28, the J gene TRBJ1-1; no reliable D call. Germline loops: CDR1 MDHEN, CDR2 SYDVKM. V lost 4 bases to trimming and J lost 8 bases, with 11 bases between them. The CDR3 totals 12 residues. The CDR3 coding sequence is TGTGCCAGCAGTTATGAGGCGAGGGAAGCTTTCTTT. Amino acid sequence: CASSYEAREAFF.

The J gene is TRBJ2-5, the V gene TRBV6-1; the match to TRBD2 covers 10 bases. The trim removed 6 bases at V and 3 bases at J, leaving 7 bases unmatched. Germline CDR1 MNHNS, CDR2 SASEGT. CDR3 size: 15 residues. This CDR3 reads CASREPGLAKETQYF. The CDR3 bases are TGTGCCAGCAGGGAACCGGGACTAGCGAAAGAGACCCAGTACTTC.